Here is one TCR beta chain with its context. This record belongs to a study of blood T cell repertoires in COVID-19. Study at large: Samples taken during acute and convalescent COVID-19 were collected in the United States, Italy and Spain. T cells, B-cell-depleted T cells, or PBMCs supplied cDNA or gDNA.

In the original processing: How many nucleated cells were present was estimated from reference gene primer amplification. The protocol was immunoSEQ multiplex PCR, while the TCRdb copy is restricted to in-frame clones and leaves out a portion. That table gives V, J and clone size, and the DNA gave D and trimming. The sample has some 270,000 clones, over 75% seen once. Participants' reported clinical history set cohort assignment. With V trimmed by 4 bases and J by 6 bases, 11 bases remained unmatched. CDR1 and CDR2 from the germline V gene are SGHRS and YFSETQ. This CDR3 spans 15 amino acids. The clonotype comes from a woman between 50 and 59 years old with acute COVID-19. Material: PBMCs or T cells enriched from blood (not recorded which). The chain links TRBV5-1 to TRBJ1-1, with TRBD1 matching over 8 bases. CDR3 bases: TGCGCCAGCAGCCCCTGGACAGGGAGGGGGGCTGAAGCTTTCTTT. Translation gives CASSPWTGRGAEAFF.